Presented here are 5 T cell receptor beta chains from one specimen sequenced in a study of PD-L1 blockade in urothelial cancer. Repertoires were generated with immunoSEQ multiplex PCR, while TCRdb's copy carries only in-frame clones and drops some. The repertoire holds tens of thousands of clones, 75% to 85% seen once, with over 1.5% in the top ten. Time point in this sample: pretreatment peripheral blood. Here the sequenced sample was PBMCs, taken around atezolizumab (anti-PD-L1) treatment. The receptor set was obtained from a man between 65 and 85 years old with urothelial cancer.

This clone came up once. The CDR3 DNA reads TGTGCCAGCAGCTCCTCAGCGGGAGGGGGTGAGCAGTTCTTC. Protein: CASSSSAGGGEQFF. J is TRBJ2-1 and V is TRBV11-3; 10 bases line up with TRBD2. The junction had 6 bases not matched to a gene; V was cut back by 4 bases and J by 9 bases. Germline V gene sequence: CDR1 SGHNT, CDR2 YENEEA. CDR3 length: 14 residues.

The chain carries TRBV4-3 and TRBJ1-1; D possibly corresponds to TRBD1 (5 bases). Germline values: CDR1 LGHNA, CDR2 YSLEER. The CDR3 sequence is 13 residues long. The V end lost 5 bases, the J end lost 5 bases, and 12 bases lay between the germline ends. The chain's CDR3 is CASSFGGGTEAFF. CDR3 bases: TGCGCCAGCAGCTTCGGGGGGGGGACTGAAGCTTTCTTT.

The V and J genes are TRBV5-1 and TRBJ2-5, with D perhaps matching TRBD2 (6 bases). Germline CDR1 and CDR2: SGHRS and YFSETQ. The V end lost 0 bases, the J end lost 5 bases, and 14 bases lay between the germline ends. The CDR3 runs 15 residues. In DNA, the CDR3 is TGCGCCAGCAGCTTGGGGACGGGAGCGGCTGAGACCCAGTACTTC. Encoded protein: CASSLGTGAAETQYF.

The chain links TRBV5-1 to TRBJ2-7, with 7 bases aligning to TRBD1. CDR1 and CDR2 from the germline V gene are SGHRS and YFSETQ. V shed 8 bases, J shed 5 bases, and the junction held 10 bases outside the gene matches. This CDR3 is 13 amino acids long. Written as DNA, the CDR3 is TGCGCCAGTGCTCCGGGACAGAGGGACGAGCAGTACTTC. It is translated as CASAPGQRDEQYF.

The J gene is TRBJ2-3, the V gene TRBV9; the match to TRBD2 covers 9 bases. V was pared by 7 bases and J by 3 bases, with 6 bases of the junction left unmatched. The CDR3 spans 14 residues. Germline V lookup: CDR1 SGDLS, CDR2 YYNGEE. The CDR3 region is CASGSGSFTDTQYF. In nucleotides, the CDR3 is TGTGCCAGCGGTAGCGGGAGTTTTACAGATACGCAGTATTTT. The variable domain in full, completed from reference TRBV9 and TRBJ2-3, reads DSGVTQTPKHLITATGQRVTLRCSPRSGDLSVYWYQQSLDQGLQFLIQYYNGEERAKGNILERFSAQQFPDLHSELNLSSLELGDSALYFCASGSGSFTDTQYFGPGTRLTVL.